The rows below give T cell receptor beta chains drawn from one sample of a study of T-cell reconstitution after alpha-beta-depleted transplantation in children. MiXCR, applied by TCRdb to the PCR reads, yields one record per CDR3 protein. The table lists about 200,000 distinct CDR3 sequences, 6.6% of them singletons. This specimen was PBMCs, taken before TCRalphabeta/CD19-depleted stem cell transplant. The receptor source for this set is a boy aged 2 to 10 with acute lymphoblastic leukemia, due to receive a stem cell transplant. The conserved cysteine and the conserved F or W are not part of the CDR3 here. Where a row states a size, it is once, few, many or the class of an expanded clone; other rows omit it.

TRBJ2-1 | many | TRBV27 | ASSELRTQLGYNEQF
TRBJ2-1 | many | TRBV12-3/TRBV12-4 | ASRPGGREQF
TRBJ2-7 | many | TRBV20-1 | SVALSHEQY
TRBJ1-1 | many | TRBV29-1 | SVLYRGGLGEAF
TRBJ2-2 | few | TRBV20-1 | CARDPLAGGTGELF
TRBJ2-1 | many | TRBV7-9 | ASSFSPGTSGSSYNEQF
TRBJ2-3 | few | TRBV7-2 | ASSYGQGAADTQY
TRBJ2-1 | many | TRBV12-3/TRBV12-4 | ASSANSWGRANEQF
TRBJ1-2 | few | TRBV5-6 | ASSSLGYDYT
TRBJ1-4 | few | TRBV5-1 | ASIRTGWPDEKLF
TRBJ2-7 | many | TRBV20-1 | SARAGLEIYEQY
TRBJ2-2 | many | TRBV29-1 | SVEEGDTGELF
TRBJ2-1 | many | TRBV2 | ASSGIAGGGYNEQF
TRBJ2-1 | many | TRBV12-3/TRBV12-4 | ASSLGGTQYNEQF
TRBJ2-6 | few | TRBV6-5 | ASSYSSGVAGANVLT
TRBJ2-6 | few | TRBV28 | ASSFRPGGSGANVLT
TRBJ1-2 | many | TRBV5-6 | ASSLDIGGYGYT
TRBJ1-5 | many | TRBV20-1 | SATTGGRQPQH
TRBJ2-3 | NA | TRBV7-8 | ASSGPSGASTDTQY
TRBJ2-1 | many | TRBV5-5 | ASSLGGVISSYNEQF
TRBJ2-3 | many | TRBV27 | ASSPTAGGTDTQY
TRBJ2-7 | NA | TRBV25-1 | ASSGPGLVGSYSEQY
TRBJ2-5 | many | TRBV28 | ASSLLRLRGTSATQY
TRBJ2-7 | many | TRBV12-3/TRBV12-4 | ASNKAECEQY
TRBJ2-1 | many | TRBV7-2 | ASSLGPRGGSYNEQF
TRBJ1-2 | many | TRBV28 | ASNPYGGGAGYT
TRBJ1-1 | NA | TRBV30 | AWSRGLTEAF
TRBJ2-1 | many | TRBV5-1 | ASSLGGDEQF
TRBJ2-7 | few | TRBV7-2 | ASSLAAPGGTYEQY